This T cell receptor beta chain was captured in a study of T cells in Graves' hyperthyroidism and ophthalmopathy. This clonotype was seen ten or more times. It was RNA transcripts that yielded the amplified TCR beta CDR3 regions. With the HTBI primer set, the TCR CDR3 went through a first round of RT-PCR. TCRdb itself ran the multiplex PCR reads through MiXCR, one entry per CDR3 protein. The sample includes about 400,000 distinct CDR3 sequences, about 14% seen only once; the top ten take over 25%. The CDR3 totals 16 residues. Trimming took 5 bases from V and 6 from J; bases not matched to a gene: 16. Germline values: CDR1 SQVTM, CDR2 ANQGSEA.

The TCR originated in a man between 50 and 59 years old with Graves' ophthalmopathy. Sequencing was done on a sample of blood. The chain combines TRBV29-1 with TRBJ2-1; 7 bases are a match to TRBD2. The CDR3 DNA reads as TGCAGCGTTCCTTCGAGGGAGCGGGGTCCGATCAATGAGCAGTTCTTC. This translates into CSVPSRERGPINEQFF.